This is a list of T cell receptor beta chains from one sample in a study of regulatory T cells in long-lasting Graves disease. TCRdb fed the multiplex PCR reads into MiXCR, producing one record per CDR3 protein. The sample lists fewer than 350,000 distinct CDR3 sequences, over 15% occurring once. Sequenced material: peripheral blood mononuclear cells (PBMCs), taken at new diagnosis, from a patient treated with antithyroid drugs. These receptors originate from a female donor with Graves disease. CDR3s include the opening cysteine and the closing phenylalanine or tryptophan. Fields, in order: D gene, V gene, J gene, clone size, CDR3 DNA, CDR3 protein. A D gene is named only where the DNA matches it firmly. Clone size is shown for a subset of rows, as once, few, many or a class of expanded clone.

d_gene: NA; v_gene: TRBV12-3/TRBV12-4; j_gene: TRBJ2-5; abundance: many; CDR3nt: TGTGCCAGCAGTCCGGAACGAAGGGGAGAGACCCAGTACTTC; CDR3aa: CASSPERRGETQYF
d_gene: TRBD2; v_gene: TRBV12-3/TRBV12-4; j_gene: TRBJ2-1; abundance: many; CDR3nt: TGTGCCAGCAGTTCGACTAGCCCCATACACAATGAGCAGTTCTTC; CDR3aa: CASSSTSPIHNEQFF
d_gene: TRBD1; v_gene: TRBV6-5; j_gene: TRBJ1-5; abundance: once; CDR3nt: TGTGCCAGCCGTAACTCAGGGGGACAGCCCCAGCATTTT; CDR3aa: CASRNSGGQPQHF
d_gene: NA; v_gene: TRBV29-1; j_gene: TRBJ2-5; abundance: few; CDR3nt: TGCAGCGTCGATACTAGCCCCGACGCCCAGTACTTC; CDR3aa: CSVDTSPDAQYF
d_gene: TRBD1; v_gene: TRBV28; j_gene: TRBJ1-6; abundance: many; CDR3nt: TGTGCCAGCAGTTTTACGGACAGGGGTTTCTCACCCCTCCACTTT; CDR3aa: CASSFTDRGFSPLHF
d_gene: NA; v_gene: TRBV24-1; j_gene: TRBJ2-5; abundance: NA; CDR3nt: TGTGCCACCAGTGATTTTACAGGGAAACATTGGGAAGCCCAAGAGACCCAGTACTTC; CDR3aa: CATSDFTGKHWEAQETQYF
d_gene: NA; v_gene: TRBV6-5; j_gene: TRBJ2-3; abundance: few; CDR3nt: TGTGCCAGCAGTTACTCCCGAGACAACGCAGATACGCAGTATTTT; CDR3aa: CASSYSRDNADTQYF
d_gene: NA; v_gene: TRBV6-1; j_gene: TRBJ1-5; abundance: many; CDR3nt: TGTGCCAGCAGTGACAGGTATTCCTATCAGCCCCAGCATTTT; CDR3aa: CASSDRYSYQPQHF
d_gene: TRBD1; v_gene: TRBV3-1; j_gene: TRBJ2-7; abundance: few; CDR3nt: TGTGCCAGCAGCCAAGTTGGGACAGGGGGTAACTACGAGCAGTACTTC; CDR3aa: CASSQVGTGGNYEQYF
d_gene: NA; v_gene: TRBV19; j_gene: TRBJ2-7; abundance: NA; CDR3nt: TGTGCCAGTACCCCTTTAGAAGACCCCTACGAGCAGTACTTC; CDR3aa: CASTPLEDPYEQYF
d_gene: NA; v_gene: TRBV7-9; j_gene: TRBJ2-7; abundance: many; CDR3nt: TGTGCCAGCAGCGAAGACCCACTTTACGAGCAGTACTTC; CDR3aa: CASSEDPLYEQYF
d_gene: NA; v_gene: TRBV18; j_gene: TRBJ1-5; abundance: many; CDR3nt: TGTGCCAGCTCAGCAGAGAGCAATCAGCCCCAGCATTTT; CDR3aa: CASSAESNQPQHF
d_gene: NA; v_gene: TRBV6-1; j_gene: TRBJ1-1; abundance: NA; CDR3nt: TGTGCCAGCAGTCAGGGGCGTGAAGCTTTCTTT; CDR3aa: CASSQGREAFF
d_gene: NA; v_gene: TRBV25-1; j_gene: TRBJ1-1; abundance: many; CDR3nt: TGTGCCAGCAGTGAACCGGAAACGAACACTGAAGCTTTCTTT; CDR3aa: CASSEPETNTEAFF
d_gene: NA; v_gene: TRBV12-3/TRBV12-4; j_gene: TRBJ1-1; abundance: many; CDR3nt: TGTGCCAGCAGTTCGGGACGGGCTCGACGGCTGAACACTGAAGCTTTCTTT; CDR3aa: CASSSGRARRLNTEAFF
d_gene: NA; v_gene: TRBV10-2; j_gene: TRBJ2-7; abundance: many; CDR3nt: TGCGCCAGCAGTGAGTCGAACCCCTCCTACGAGCAGTACTTC; CDR3aa: CASSESNPSYEQYF
d_gene: NA; v_gene: TRBV2; j_gene: TRBJ1-5; abundance: NA; CDR3nt: TGCGCCAGCAGCCAAGATCGGGCGACAGTAACGACTCAGCCCCAGCATTTT; CDR3aa: CASSQDRATVTTQPQHF
d_gene: NA; v_gene: TRBV11-2; j_gene: TRBJ1-1; abundance: many; CDR3nt: TGTGCCAGCAGCCGATCAGGACGGATCAGGAACACTGAAGCTTTCTTT; CDR3aa: CASSRSGRIRNTEAFF
d_gene: NA; v_gene: TRBV29-1; j_gene: TRBJ1-1; abundance: few; CDR3nt: TGCAGGGCGGGACTCCAGGGCCGGGATGAAGCTTTCTTT; CDR3aa: CRAGLQGRDEAFF
d_gene: NA; v_gene: TRBV5-1; j_gene: TRBJ1-3; abundance: few; CDR3nt: TGCGCCAGCAGGCCTATGAGCTCTGGAAACACCATATATTTT; CDR3aa: CASRPMSSGNTIYF
d_gene: NA; v_gene: TRBV6-2/TRBV6-3; j_gene: TRBJ2-1; abundance: many; CDR3nt: TGTGCCAGCATGGGCGGGTACACCTACAATGAGCAGTTCTTC; CDR3aa: CASMGGYTYNEQFF
d_gene: NA; v_gene: TRBV6-1; j_gene: TRBJ1-1; abundance: many; CDR3nt: TGTGCCAGCAGGTGGTCAGGGGAGCACACTGAAGCTTTCTTT; CDR3aa: CASRWSGEHTEAFF
d_gene: TRBD1; v_gene: TRBV12-3/TRBV12-4; j_gene: TRBJ2-7; abundance: NA; CDR3nt: TGTGCCAGCAGTTTAGAGGGACAGGGGGCCCTCGAGCAGTACTTC; CDR3aa: CASSLEGQGALEQYF
d_gene: NA; v_gene: TRBV3-1; j_gene: TRBJ1-2; abundance: few; CDR3nt: TGTGCCAGCAGCAGAGTTCTCAACTATGGCTACACCTTC; CDR3aa: CASSRVLNYGYTF
d_gene: NA; v_gene: TRBV24-1; j_gene: TRBJ1-2; abundance: NA; CDR3nt: TGTGCCACCAGCCGGGAGATGGGAGGTGACTACACCTTC; CDR3aa: CATSREMGGDYTF
d_gene: TRBD1; v_gene: TRBV30; j_gene: TRBJ1-2; abundance: many; CDR3nt: TGTGCCTGGGGTCCAGACAGGGTCTACGGCTACACCTTC; CDR3aa: CAWGPDRVYGYTF
d_gene: NA; v_gene: TRBV30; j_gene: TRBJ1-6; abundance: many; CDR3nt: TGTGCCTGGAGTCTCGTGGATTCACCCCTCCACTTT; CDR3aa: CAWSLVDSPLHF
d_gene: TRBD1; v_gene: TRBV2; j_gene: TRBJ1-2; abundance: NA; CDR3nt: TGTGCCAGCAGTACTCTACAGGGGGGCTATGGCTACACCTTC; CDR3aa: CASSTLQGGYGYTF
d_gene: NA; v_gene: TRBV11-2; j_gene: TRBJ2-7; abundance: many; CDR3nt: TGTGCCAGCAGCTTAATACGGCCAAGCGAGCAGTACTTC; CDR3aa: CASSLIRPSEQYF
d_gene: NA; v_gene: TRBV11-2; j_gene: TRBJ2-1; abundance: many; CDR3nt: TGTGCCAGCAGCCGTAGGTACAATGAGCAGTTCTTC; CDR3aa: CASSRRYNEQFF
d_gene: NA; v_gene: TRBV12-3/TRBV12-4; j_gene: TRBJ2-1; abundance: many; CDR3nt: TGTGCCAGCAGTCCAAGACTAGGCGTCTACAATGAGCAGTTCTTC; CDR3aa: CASSPRLGVYNEQFF
d_gene: NA; v_gene: TRBV10-1; j_gene: TRBJ2-5; abundance: NA; CDR3nt: TGCGCCAGCAGTGAGTCGACGGGTCGAGAGACCCAGTACTTC; CDR3aa: CASSESTGRETQYF
d_gene: NA; v_gene: TRBV2; j_gene: TRBJ1-1; abundance: NA; CDR3nt: TGTGCCAGCAGTTTGATGACCTGGGGCACTGAAGCTTTCTTT; CDR3aa: CASSLMTWGTEAFF
d_gene: TRBD2; v_gene: TRBV3-1; j_gene: TRBJ2-7; abundance: NA; CDR3nt: TGTGCCAGCAGCCCCTCTAGCGGCCCCCCCTACGAGCAGTACTTC; CDR3aa: CASSPSSGPPYEQYF
d_gene: NA; v_gene: TRBV3-1; j_gene: TRBJ2-4; abundance: NA; CDR3nt: TGTGCCAGCAGCCCCCGAGAGACCCCCAGGAGATTAGTTCAGTACTTC; CDR3aa: CASSPRETPRRLVQYF